This TCR beta chain was recorded in a study of chemoradiotherapy in HPV16-positive cancers (dated 2022 in TCRdb). Notes on the research overall: Candidate HPV-specific T-cell clones and common TCR motifs were defined by functional T-cell assays performed on cells from two HPV16-positive patients. The study asked whether T-cell immunity to the HPV oncoproteins E6 and E7 changes during chemoradiotherapy and whether this immunity affects survival. TCR repertoires from over 80 patients with HPV-related cancers were then used to track the candidate HPV-specific TCRs and motifs.

Study-wide conclusions, independent of this receptor: Expansion of candidate HPV-specific clones and E7-related TCR motifs was observed in the tumor microenvironment during treatment, whereas no such expansion was observed for non-HPV-specific T cells. The functional definition of HPV-specific T cells was derived from only two HPV16-positive patients, and the survival association was reported for HPV16-positive patients. In HPV16-positive patients, expansion of HPV-responsive T cells during chemoradiotherapy was associated with improved recurrence-free survival.

As for this clone: Its specific antigen is unknown. Qualities for individual bases were not recorded, and no much larger clone is one base off.

The library came from the immunoSEQ multiplex PCR assay. TCRdb's version of the immuneACCESS table is confined to in-frame rearrangements and falls short of the full clone set. An unresolved V gene accounts for under half of the shortfall where checked; the remainder is of unknown origin. The sample contains under 85,000 clones, 85% to 90% of them found a single time. Of the sample, roughly 4.2% is held by the ten largest clones. Repertoires were sampled repeatedly over the course of chemoradiotherapy, so clonal expansion could be followed in the tumor microenvironment. The junction shows trimming of 4 bases on V and 2 bases on J, plus 15 bases between the germline ends. From cysteine to phenylalanine, the CDR3 is 15 amino acids long. CDR3 DNA is the only sequence kept; it has 45 bases, read in frame from the first base. As encoded in the germline V gene, CDR1 is MRHNA while CDR2 is SNTAGT.

The sequence joins TRBV6-4 to TRBJ2-7; the D segment is perhaps TRBD1 or TRBD2, each sharing 6 matched bases. The sequencing here drew on blood, taken from a patient who underwent chemoradiotherapy. This sequence was found in a human donor with HPV-associated anogenital cancer. The CDR3 protein: CASSAGGGNTYEQYF. The sequence in DNA is TGTGCCAGCAGTGCAGGAGGGGGGAACACCTACGAGCAGTACTTC.